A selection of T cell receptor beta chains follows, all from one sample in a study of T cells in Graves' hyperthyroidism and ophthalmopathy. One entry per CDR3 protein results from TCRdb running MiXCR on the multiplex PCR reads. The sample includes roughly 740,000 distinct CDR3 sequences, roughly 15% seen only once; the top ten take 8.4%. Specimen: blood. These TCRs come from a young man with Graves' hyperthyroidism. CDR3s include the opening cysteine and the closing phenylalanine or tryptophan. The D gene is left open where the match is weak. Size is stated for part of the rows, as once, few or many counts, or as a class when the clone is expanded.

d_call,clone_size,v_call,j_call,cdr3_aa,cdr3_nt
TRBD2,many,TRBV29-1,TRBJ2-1,CSVVFSGLAGAGPSNEQFF,TGCAGCGTTGTTTTCTCGGGACTAGCGGGAGCGGGTCCCTCCAATGAGCAGTTCTTC
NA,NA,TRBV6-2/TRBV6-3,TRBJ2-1,CASRPRGNEQFF,TGTGCCAGCAGACCTAGGGGGAATGAGCAGTTCTTC
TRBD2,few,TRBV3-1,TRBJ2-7,CASSPGLAVAYEQYF,TGTGCCAGCAGCCCTGGACTAGCGGTTGCCTACGAGCAGTACTTC
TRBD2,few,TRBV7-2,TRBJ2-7,CASSLWTSSYEQYF,TGTGCCAGCAGCTTATGGACTAGCTCCTACGAGCAGTACTTC
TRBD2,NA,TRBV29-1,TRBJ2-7,CSVERGPSYEQYF,TGCAGCGTAGAGCGGGGTCCCTCCTACGAGCAGTACTTC
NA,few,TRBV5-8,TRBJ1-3,CASSLDPASGNTIYF,TGTGCCAGCAGCTTAGACCCCGCCTCTGGAAACACCATATATTTT
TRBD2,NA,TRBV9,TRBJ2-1,CASDGLAGGYDEQFF,TGTGCCAGCGACGGACTAGCGGGAGGGTACGATGAGCAGTTCTTC
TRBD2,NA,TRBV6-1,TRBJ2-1,CASSTSGGAGEQFF,TGTGCCAGCAGTACCTCCGGGGGGGCGGGTGAGCAGTTCTTC
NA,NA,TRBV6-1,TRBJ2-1,CASWGAFYNEQFF,TGTGCCAGCTGGGGGGCCTTCTACAATGAGCAGTTCTTC
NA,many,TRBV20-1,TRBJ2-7,CSARGVADFSYEQYF,TGCAGTGCTAGGGGGGTAGCGGATTTCTCCTACGAGCAGTACTTC
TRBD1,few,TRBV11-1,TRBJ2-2,CATSERDRNTGELFF,TGTGCCACCAGTGAACGGGACAGGAACACCGGGGAGCTGTTTTTT
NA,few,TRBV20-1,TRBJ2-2,CSAPGRKSGELFF,TGCAGCGCCCCCGGACGGAAATCAGGGGAGCTGTTTTTT
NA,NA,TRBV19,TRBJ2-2,CASSILDAGEVDTGELFF,TGTGCCAGTAGTATTTTAGATGCAGGGGAAGTAGACACCGGGGAGCTGTTTTTT
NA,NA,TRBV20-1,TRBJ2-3,CSASDYSSTDTQYF,TGCAGTGCTAGCGACTATTCTAGCACAGATACGCAGTATTTT
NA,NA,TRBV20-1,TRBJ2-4,CSATGLLTKNIQYF,TGCAGTGCCACAGGGTTGTTAACCAAAAACATTCAGTACTTC
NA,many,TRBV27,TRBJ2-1,CASSFSRLRRGSYNEQFF,TGTGCCAGCAGTTTTTCTAGACTGCGGAGGGGCTCCTACAATGAGCAGTTCTTC
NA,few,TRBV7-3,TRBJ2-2,CASSASGTGELFF,TGTGCCAGCAGCGCGTCGGGCACCGGGGAGCTGTTTTTT